Listed here are 30 T cell receptor beta chains from one sample, sequenced in a study of blood T cell repertoires in COVID-19. Sequenced by immunoSEQ multiplex PCR; TCRdb stores in-frame clones only, minus some. The table lists 150,000 to 200,000 clones, about 85% of them singletons, with approximately 8.4% in the top ten. The sequencing input was PBMCs or T cells enriched from blood (not recorded which). Source of these receptors: a woman between 45 and 60 years old who had recovered from COVID-19.

The genes are TRBV7-8 and TRBJ2-7, with 8 bases fitting TRBD2. Losses at the gene ends were 3 bases for V and 10 bases for J; bases not matched to a gene: 11. Per the germline V gene, CDR1 is SGHVS and CDR2 is FQNEAQ. The CDR3 sequence is 14 residues long. The CDR3 bases are TGTGCCAGCAGCTTCCGGGAGGGGCCCTCTCCTCAGTACTTC. Amino acids: CASSFREGPSPQYF.

This clone showed up just a few times. The CDR3 nucleotides are TGTGCCAGTAGTATCGAGGGGGGGCGATACAATGAGCAGTTCTTC. Translating it yields CASSIEGGRYNEQFF. The rearrangement links TRBV19 to TRBJ2-1, with D possibly TRBD2 on 7 matching bases. V was cut by 3 bases and J by 4 bases, with 13 bases left in between. The length of the CDR3 is 15 residues. CDR1 and CDR2 (germline): LNHDA, SQIVND (reference sequence). Filled out from reference TRBV19 and TRBJ2-1, the complete variable domain reads DGGITQSPKYLFRKEGQNVTLSCEQNLNHDAMYWYRQDPGQGLRLIYYSQIVNDFQKGDIAEGYSVSREKKESFPLTVTSAQKNPTAFYLCASSIEGGRYNEQFFGPGTRLTVL.

This chain links TRBV7-3 with TRBJ2-2; a weak D match, TRBD2 (5 bases). From germline, CDR1 is SGHTA and CDR2 FQGTGA. This CDR3 is 14 amino acids long. The V end was cut by 3 bases, the J end by 0 bases, with 5 bases between. The CDR3 bases are TGTGCCAGCAGCTTGGGAGCGAACACCGGGGAGCTGTTTTTT. Amino acids: CASSLGANTGELFF.

The gene calls are TRBV29-1 and TRBJ2-2; 8 bases fit TRBD1. Trimming removed 7 bases from V and 0 bases from J; junction bases left unmatched: 7. There are 15 residues in the CDR3. In germline, CDR1 is SQVTM, CDR2 ANQGSEA. The DNA for the CDR3 is TGCAGCGCGAATGCAGGGGGCGCGAACACCGGGGAGCTGTTTTTT. This translates into CSANAGGANTGELFF.

The chain uses TRBV2 and TRBJ2-6; a weak D match, TRBD1 (5 bases). Germline V lookup: CDR1 SNHLY, CDR2 FYNNEI. With 7 bases removed from V and 0 bases from J, the gap between germline ends came to 10 bases. The CDR3 has 15 amino acids. The CDR3 coding sequence is TGTGCCAGCACCCAGACAGTCTCTGGGGCCAACGTCCTGACTTTC. Protein: CASTQTVSGANVLTF.

The rearrangement links TRBV7-2 to TRBJ2-2; D perhaps matches TRBD2 (6 bases). V was shortened by 5 bases and J by 3 bases, with 10 bases between the two germline ends. The CDR3 has 14 amino acids. The germline gives CDR1 SGHTA, CDR2 FQGNSA. Here the CDR3 reads CASSHGLHTGELFF. CDR3 sequence (DNA): TGTGCCAGCAGCCACGGACTACACACCGGGGAGCTGTTTTTT.

V and J are TRBV27 and TRBJ1-5, with TRBD1 matching over 12 bases. V gave up 5 bases and J gave up 7 bases; unmatched junction bases: 12. The CDR3 has 17 residues. Germline V gene lookup returns CDR1 MNHEY and CDR2 SMNVEV (reference sequence). CDR3 nucleotides: TGTGCCAGCAGTGGTATTTCCGGGACAGGGGGCAGACAGCCCCAGCATTTT. Protein: CASSGISGTGGRQPQHF.

V is TRBV2 and J is TRBJ1-5, with a possible D match to TRBD1 (5 bases). The ends were cut back, 3 bases at V and 5 bases at J, with 8 bases in the middle. This CDR3 comprises 13 residues. Looked up from germline, CDR1 is SNHLY and CDR2 is FYNNEI. CDR3 sequence reads: CASSEDTYQPQHF. CDR3 coding DNA: TGTGCCAGCAGTGAGGACACGTATCAGCCCCAGCATTTT.

The chain recombines TRBV11-3 with TRBJ1-1; unclear D gene. This CDR3 contains 13 residues. Germline values: CDR1 SGHNT, CDR2 YENEEA. Trimming removed 0 bases from V and 10 bases from J, with 12 bases in between. CDR3 amino acids: CASSLDRSSSAFF. CDR3 coding DNA: TGTGCCAGCAGCTTAGACCGGAGCAGTTCAGCTTTCTTT. The whole variable domain, remainder taken from reference TRBV11-3 and TRBJ1-1, is EAGVVQSPRYKIIEKKQPVAFWCNPISGHNTLYWYLQNLGQGPELLIRYENEEAVDDSQLPKDRFSAERLKGVDSTLKIQPAELGDSAVYLCASSLDRSSSAFFGQGTRLTVV.

The chain employs TRBV9 and TRBJ2-2; D is ambiguous. Between the trimmed V and J ends, which lost 0 bases and 0 bases, there was a span of 9 bases. The CDR3 has 16 amino acids. Germline V gene lookup returns CDR1 SGDLS and CDR2 YYNGEE. CDR3 sequence reads: CASSVGWATNTGELFF. The CDR3 nucleotides are TGTGCCAGCAGCGTAGGCTGGGCTACGAACACCGGGGAGCTGTTTTTT.

CDR3 sequence: CASSQTPGLNTGELFF. CDR3 coding DNA: TGTGCCAGCAGCCAGACCCCGGGACTGAACACCGGGGAGCTGTTTTTT. The chain links TRBV4-2 to TRBJ2-2; TRBD2 might be the D (6 bases). V lost 3 bases to trimming and J lost 1 base, with 12 bases between them. Germline lookup yields CDR1 LGHNA and CDR2 YNFKEQ. This CDR3 spans 16 amino acids.

V usage is TRBV2 and J usage is TRBJ1-5; D call uncertain. V was cut by 5 bases and J by 9 bases, with 11 bases left in between. Per germline, CDR1 SNHLY and CDR2 FYNNEI. The CDR3 length is 12 residues. As DNA, the CDR3 is TGTGCCAGCAGTTCTATGTCCTCGCCCCAGCATTTT. The encoded protein is CASSSMSSPQHF.

The gene calls are TRBV9 and TRBJ1-1, with D unresolved. This CDR3 comprises 15 residues. Trimming left V 0 bases short and J 1 base short, with 10 bases between. Germline CDR1 reads SGDLS; CDR2 reads YYNGEE. CDR3 protein: CASSVGGFPNTEAFF. CDR3 coding DNA: TGTGCCAGCAGCGTAGGAGGTTTTCCGAACACTGAAGCTTTCTTT.

The genes are TRBV12-5 and TRBJ1-5, with D uncertain. This CDR3 contains 13 residues. The germline V gene has CDR1 LGHNT and CDR2 FRNRAP. V lost 2 bases and J lost 9, with 11 bases in between. The CDR3 sequence: CASGLTDDTPQHF. CDR3 DNA: TGTGCTAGTGGTTTGACAGACGACACGCCCCAGCATTTT. Together with reference TRBV12-5 and TRBJ1-5, the CDR3 gives the full variable domain: DARVTQTPRHKVTEMGQEVTMRCQPILGHNTVFWYRQTMMQGLELLAYFRNRAPLDDSGMPKDRFSAEMPDATLATLKIQPSEPRDSAVYFCASGLTDDTPQHFGDGTRLSIL.

V usage is TRBV19 and J usage is TRBJ1-1; 8 nucleotides align to TRBD1. Germline CDR1 and CDR2: LNHDA and SQIVND (reference sequence). V shed 7 bases and J 3 bases; nucleotides not matched to a gene: 7. The length of the CDR3 is 14 residues. The CDR3 nucleotides read TGTGCCAGTATTAGACAGGGGTCTTACACTGAAGCTTTCTTT. The encoded protein is CASIRQGSYTEAFF.

This clone was recorded once. V gene TRBV10-3 combines with J gene TRBJ1-1, with 8 bases that match TRBD1. Germline V CDR1 and CDR2: ENHRY, SYGVKD. V lost 4 bases to trimming and J lost 4 bases; unmatched junction nucleotides: 8. The CDR3 contains 15 residues. The CDR3: CAISGRQGRITEAFF. CDR3 sequence (DNA): TGTGCCATCAGTGGACGACAGGGGCGTATCACTGAAGCTTTCTTT.

This clone came up once. The genes are TRBV12-3 or TRBV12-4 and TRBJ2-7; D is unresolved. The CDR3 covers 13 residues. V gave up 3 bases and J gave up 0 bases, with 6 bases separating them. The CDR3 DNA is TGTGCCAGCAGTTTTGTTATCTCCTACGAGCAGTACTTC. It translates to CASSFVISYEQYF.

The chain recombines TRBV28 with TRBJ1-5; D is uncertain. The CDR3 length is 14 residues. From germline, CDR1 is MDHEN and CDR2 SYDVKM. V lost 11 bases to trimming and J lost 1 base, with 15 bases between them. CDR3 protein: CAGGTVASNQPQHF. CDR3 DNA sequence: TGTGCCGGCGGTACTGTTGCGAGCAATCAGCCCCAGCATTTT.

The chain uses TRBV9 and TRBJ1-2; 10 positions agree with TRBD1. J gave up 7 bases and V 7 bases, and 10 bases lay outside the gene matches. Germline V CDR1 and CDR2: SGDLS, YYNGEE. This CDR3 is 14 amino acids long. The CDR3 region is CASHTDRGKSGYTF. CDR3 sequence (DNA): TGTGCCAGCCACACGGACAGGGGGAAGAGTGGCTACACCTTC.

This clone appeared once. The genes are TRBV20-1 and TRBJ2-7, with 8 positions matching TRBD2. Trimming took 3 bases from V and 1 from J; bases not matched to a gene: 5. Germline assignment: CDR1 DFQATT and CDR2 SNEGSKA (reference sequence). There are 14 residues in the CDR3. The CDR3 reads CSASGGGGSYEQYF. For the CDR3, the DNA is TGCAGTGCTAGTGGTGGCGGGGGGTCCTACGAGCAGTACTTC.

This chain joins TRBV2 and TRBJ2-7, with D possibly matching TRBD2 (6 bases). This CDR3 has 15 residues. The V end was cut by 2 bases, the J end by 5 bases, with 16 bases between. Germline CDR1 SNHLY, CDR2 FYNNEI. This chain's CDR3 is CASSERQGGGDEQYF. Written as DNA, the CDR3 is TGTGCCAGCAGTGAAAGGCAGGGAGGTGGCGACGAGCAGTACTTC.

The chain recombines TRBV5-5 with TRBJ1-6, with 7 bases fitting TRBD1. The junction had 6 bases not matched to a gene; V was cut back by 4 bases and J by 8 bases. CDR3 length equals 14 residues. Germline-derived CDR1 and CDR2 are SGHKS and YYEKEE (reference sequence). The CDR3 DNA reads TGTGCCAGCAGCCCGGGACAGAGGGATTCACCCCTCCACTTT. This translates into CASSPGQRDSPLHF. The full variable domain, in which reference TRBV5-5 and TRBJ1-6 provide the parts outside the CDR3, is DAGVTQSPTHLIKTRGQQVTLRCSPISGHKSVSWYQQVLGQGPQFIFQYYEKEERGRGNFPDRFSARQFPNYSSELNVNALLLGDSALYLCASSPGQRDSPLHFGNGTRLTVT.

The rearrangement links TRBV7-2 to TRBJ2-3; D unresolved. CDR1 is SGHTA, CDR2 FQGNSA, per germline. V was cut by 1 base and J by 5 bases, with 10 bases left in between. The CDR3 is made up of 14 amino acids. CDR3 nucleotide sequence: TGTGCCAGCAGCTTAGACAATGGCAGAGATACGCAGTATTTT. Residues: CASSLDNGRDTQYF.

The rearrangement uses TRBV9 and TRBJ1-1, with D maybe TRBD1 (6 bases). CDR3 length: 14 residues. Looked up from germline, CDR1 is SGDLS and CDR2 is YYNGEE. The V end lost 0 bases, the J end lost 8 bases, and 14 bases lay between the germline ends. The CDR3 bases are TGTGCCAGCAGCGTAGAGGGGGAAGGTCGAGAAGCTTTCTTT. Its translation is CASSVEGEGREAFF.

The CDR3 sequence: CASSPKAGLDYEQYF. DNA of the CDR3: TGTGCCAGCAGCCCTAAAGCGGGGCTCGATTACGAGCAGTACTTC. V and J are TRBV11-3 and TRBJ2-7, with 7 nucleotides matching TRBD2. Unmatched junction bases numbered 11, after V lost 5 bases and J lost 4 bases. Germline CDR1 is SGHNT and CDR2 is YENEEA. This CDR3 comprises 15 residues.

This clone was observed once. This chain connects TRBV2 to TRBJ1-4, with a tentative D call TRBD1 (5 bases). Germline CDR1 reads SNHLY; CDR2 reads FYNNEI. Trimming shortened V by 10 bases and J by 8 bases, and 20 bases separated the two germline ends. This CDR3 spans 14 amino acids. The CDR3 DNA follows: TGTGCCACAGGTCGGGGGGGTGGATCGGAAAAACTGTTTTTT. Translating it yields CATGRGGGSEKLFF.

The chain joins TRBV28 to TRBJ1-1; D possibly corresponds to TRBD1 (6 bases). CDR3 length: 13 residues. Germline V gene lookup returns CDR1 MDHEN and CDR2 SYDVKM. V lost 5 bases, J lost 0 bases, and 7 bases lay in between. The CDR3 DNA is TGTGCCAGCAGTCCAGGGGTGAACACTGAAGCTTTCTTT. This gives the protein CASSPGVNTEAFF.

The chain uses TRBV21-1 and TRBJ1-4. TRBV21-1 is given as a pseudogene. The CDR3 has 16 amino acids. CDR3 residues: CASSKARRPRNEKLFF. CDR3 DNA sequence: TGTGCCAGCAGCAAAGCCCGTAGGCCGAGGAATGAAAAACTGTTTTTT.

CDR3 protein: CASGRGGDTEAFF. The CDR3, as DNA: TGTGCCAGCGGGCGGGGAGGGGACACTGAAGCTTTCTTT. The chain combines TRBV7-9 with TRBJ1-1; D might be TRBD1 (5 bases). This CDR3 spans 13 amino acids. Trimming removed 8 bases at V and 3 bases at J, with 13 bases between. Germline V gene sequence: CDR1 SEHNR, CDR2 FQNEAQ (reference sequence).

This chain uses TRBV6-2 or TRBV6-3 with TRBJ2-7, with D hard to call. The ends were cut back, 0 bases at V and 4 bases at J, with 13 bases in the middle. Germline V CDR1 and CDR2: MNHEY, SVGEGT. The CDR3 contains 15 residues. Here the CDR3 DNA reads TGTGCCAGCAGTTACTCGAGTCCCCGTCGATACGAGCAGTACTTC. Translation: CASSYSSPRRYEQYF.